Sequencing of this T cell receptor beta chain was carried out in a study of OX40 agonist ivuxolimab in advanced cancers. Overall study: Previous treatment with anti-PD-1, anti-PD-L1 or anti-CTLA-4 therapy was allowed; 30% to 50% had received some.

Sequencing used immunoSEQ multiplex PCR; TCRdb keeps in-frame clones, though not all of them. This sample carries tens of thousands of clones, about 90% of them seen once, and the ten largest clones take 10% to 11%. The germline V gene has CDR1 SGHVS and CDR2 FNYEAQ. V was clipped by 2 bases and J by 0 bases; unmatched bases: 16. The CDR3 runs to 20 residues. Prior autoimmune disease or systemic immunosuppression barred patients. Points on this clone: As yet, its antigen is unknown.

General study points: Certain nonresponders additionally had low normalized T-cell clonal expansion.

This chain joins TRBV7-6 and TRBJ2-1; 7 bases are shared with TRBD1. The source is an adult with an advanced solid tumor such as melanoma, head and neck, liver or kidney cancer. The sequencing here drew on CD4+ or CD8+ T cells sorted from blood, taken in a trial of the OX40 agonist ivuxolimab. This chain's CDR3 is CASSLLPGQRSYSSYNEQFF. Written as DNA, the CDR3 is TGTGCCAGCAGCTTACTTCCGGGACAGCGATCATACAGCTCCTACAATGAGCAGTTCTTC.